These T cell receptor beta chains were read from a single sample in a study of blood T cell repertoires in COVID-19. Clones were sequenced by immunoSEQ multiplex PCR, and TCRdb holds only the in-frame ones, with some missing. The sample lists 180,000 or so clones, over 75% occurring once. Sequences were obtained from peripheral blood. These receptors all stem from a person aged 65 to 85 with COVID-19, enrolled during active disease. Each CDR3 is given with its conserved first and last residue. D genes are given only for firm matches. The size field is filled for only some rows; it gives once, few, many or a size class.

j_call clone_size d_call v_call cdr3_nt cdr3_aa
TRBJ2-3 once TRBD2 TRBV5-1 TGCGCCAGCAGCTTCTCTAGCGGAGATCGCACAGATACGCAGTATTTT CASSFSSGDRTDTQYF
TRBJ2-1 NA NA TRBV12-3/TRBV12-4 TGTGCCGCCAGCCCAGGACTGGGGTATGAGCAGTTCTTC CAASPGLGYEQFF
TRBJ1-2 many TRBD1 TRBV3-1/TRBV3-2 TGTGCCAGCAGCCTCCAATTTGGGACAGGCTATGGCTACACCTTC CASSLQFGTGYGYTF
TRBJ2-1 NA NA TRBV28 TGTGCCAGCAGCATCGGCGCAGGAGTCAGGGCGTTGGATGAGCAGTTCTTC CASSIGAGVRALDEQFF
TRBJ2-5 once TRBD2 TRBV7-9 TGTGCCAGCAGCTTACGGCGGGGGTACCAAGAGACCCAGTACTTC CASSLRRGYQETQYF
TRBJ2-1 few NA TRBV15 TGTGCCACCAGCGGGGAGCCCTACAATGAGCAGTTCTTC CATSGEPYNEQFF
TRBJ2-3 once TRBD1 TRBV16 TGTGCCAGCAGCCAATTAGTAGGGGGCTCCACAGATACGCAGTATTTT CASSQLVGGSTDTQYF
TRBJ2-5 NA NA TRBV10-3 TGTGCCATCAGTGAGTCGTGGCGGAGCCAAGAGACCCAGTACTTC CAISESWRSQETQYF
TRBJ2-5 NA NA TRBV28 TGTGCCAGCAGCCAACTAGCTGATGCATATCGGACCCAGTACTTC CASSQLADAYRTQYF
TRBJ2-7 once TRBD1 TRBV7-8 TGTGCCAGCAGCTTCTCGACAGGGGGCGAGCAGTACTTC CASSFSTGGEQYF